What follows are 8 T cell receptor beta chains derived from one specimen sequenced in a study of PD-1 blockade in classical Hodgkin lymphoma. Sequenced by immunoSEQ multiplex PCR; TCRdb stores in-frame clones only, minus some. The profile shows about 39,000 clones, over 65% of them singletons. As for time point: cycle 4 day 1 (C4D1), after six to seven weeks of nivolumab. Brentuximab vedotin exposure varied among the patients, all of whom had relapsed after autologous stem cell transplantation. The input for sequencing was peripheral blood mononuclear cells (PBMCs), taken before the fourth cycle of nivolumab. These receptors were obtained from a human donor with classical Hodgkin lymphoma.

This chain joins TRBV5-8 and TRBJ2-2, with 7 bases that match TRBD1. Losses at the gene ends were 5 bases for V and 3 bases for J; bases not matched to a gene: 4. The germline gives CDR1 SGHTS, CDR2 YDEGEE. The CDR3 extends over 14 amino acids. In DNA, the CDR3 is TGTGCCAGCAGTCCTCAGGGGGACACCGGGGAGCTGTTTTTT. Amino acids: CASSPQGDTGELFF.

This clone showed up just a few times. The chain is built from TRBV5-1 and TRBJ1-4; 8 bases align to TRBD1. The germline gives CDR1 SGHRS, CDR2 YFSETQ. V dropped 7 bases and J dropped 3; count of bases not matched to a gene: 5. CDR3 length: 14 amino acids. The CDR3: CASGQGGPNEKLFF. The CDR3 coding sequence is TGCGCCAGCGGACAGGGTGGTCCTAATGAAAAACTGTTTTTT.

A single count supports this clone. The rearrangement uses TRBV28 and TRBJ2-7; D not resolved. V lost 2 bases to trimming and J lost 0 bases, with 8 bases between them. The CDR3 spans 14 residues. Germline CDR1 reads MDHEN; CDR2 reads SYDVKM. This chain's CDR3 is CASSLTEYSYEQYF. Written as DNA, the CDR3 is TGTGCCAGCAGTTTAACAGAATACTCCTACGAGCAGTACTTC.

This chain uses TRBV19 with TRBJ2-7, with a weak D call TRBD2 (6 bases). The CDR3 has 15 residues. Trimming removed 2 bases at V and 3 bases at J, with 14 bases between. Germline lookup yields CDR1 LNHDA and CDR2 SQIVND (reference sequence). In nucleotides, the CDR3 is TGTGCCAGTAGTATAATTAGTGGAGGGTTCTACGAGCAGTACTTC. Translation gives CASSIISGGFYEQYF.

The CDR3 DNA reads TGTGCCAGCAGTCTACGACAGGGGGGGAGGGACGAGCAGTACTTC. This gives the protein CASSLRQGGRDEQYF. V and J are TRBV6-6 and TRBJ2-7, with 9 bases fitting TRBD1. Germline V gene data show CDR1 as MNHNY and CDR2 as SVGAGI (reference sequence). CDR3 length: 15 amino acids. The J segment lost 5 bases and the V segment lost 5 bases, leaving 10 bases of the junction unmatched.

The CDR3 nucleotides read TGTGCCAGTAGTATTACTGGGGATAGCAATCAGCCCCAGCATTTT. Amino acids: CASSITGDSNQPQHF. The chain recombines TRBV19 with TRBJ1-5; no reliable D call. V lost 3 bases to trimming and J lost 0 bases, with 9 bases between them. The CDR3 has 15 residues. CDR1 is LNHDA and CDR2 is SQIVND in the germline V gene (reference sequence).

The chain joins TRBV5-1 to TRBJ2-2; TRBD1 agrees at 10 bases. Per the germline V gene, CDR1 is SGHRS and CDR2 is YFSETQ. With V trimmed by 4 bases and J by 0 bases, 3 bases remained unmatched. CDR3 length: 16 residues. CDR3 loop: CASSPGQGTNTGELFF. As DNA, the CDR3 is TGCGCCAGCAGCCCGGGACAGGGGACGAACACCGGGGAGCTGTTTTTT.

The chain is built from TRBV4-1 and TRBJ2-5; 7 bases map to TRBD1. Germline loops: CDR1 MGHRA, CDR2 YSYEKL. V lost 0 bases and J lost 0; bases outside the gene matches: 13. The CDR3 consists of 19 residues. The CDR3 loop is CASSQEGSGTAGYQETQYF. The CDR3 nucleotides read TGCGCCAGCAGCCAAGAGGGATCCGGGACAGCAGGATACCAAGAGACCCAGTACTTC.